A single sample gave rise to the 8 T cell receptor beta chains below, sequenced in a study of memory CD4+ T cells and cytomegalovirus serostatus. The sort gate was single viable CD3+CD4+CD8-CD45RO+ cells for memory CD4+ T cells. Repertoires were generated with immunoSEQ multiplex PCR, while TCRdb's copy carries only in-frame clones and drops some. Of some 64,000 clones in the sample, around 83% were seen once. Sequenced: memory CD4+ T cells from blood. The receptors come from an adult in good health and CMV-seronegative.

The chain joins TRBV30 to TRBJ2-1, with 11 bases matching TRBD2. The junction had 13 bases not matched to a gene; V was cut back by 1 base and J by 2 bases. CDR3 length: 19 residues. The germline gives CDR1 GTSNPN, CDR2 SVGIG (reference sequence). The CDR3 is CAWSESGSGTSGTYNEQFF. The CDR3 bases are TGTGCCTGGAGTGAGAGTGGGTCCGGGACTAGCGGAACCTACAATGAGCAGTTCTTC.

The chain recombines TRBV19 with TRBJ2-7; TRBD2 matches at 7 bases. The CDR3 consists of 14 residues. V lost 4 bases and J lost 5; bases outside the gene matches: 8. Germline CDR1 is LNHDA and CDR2 is SQIVND (reference sequence). Here the CDR3 reads CASSRPGLHDEQYF. The CDR3 coding sequence is TGTGCCAGTAGTAGGCCGGGACTACACGACGAGCAGTACTTC. The full variable domain, its missing parts supplied by reference TRBV19 and TRBJ2-7, is DGGITQSPKYLFRKEGQNVTLSCEQNLNHDAMYWYRQDPGQGLRLIYYSQIVNDFQKGDIAEGYSVSREKKESFPLTVTSAQKNPTAFYLCASSRPGLHDEQYFGPGTRLTVT.

In this sample, this clone turned up once. V is TRBV9 and J is TRBJ2-7, with 7 nucleotides matching TRBD2. The CDR3 runs to 15 residues. Germline V gene data show CDR1 as SGDLS and CDR2 as YYNGEE. J was trimmed by 2 bases and V by 0 bases; bases with no gene match: 5. The CDR3 bases are TGTGCCAGCAGCGTAGGGAAGCGGGATACCTACGAGCAGTACTTC. This sequence encodes CASSVGKRDTYEQYF.

The chain uses TRBV9 and TRBJ2-7; 7 bases fit TRBD2. V lost 4 bases, J lost 2 bases, and 6 bases stayed unmatched. There are 14 residues in the CDR3. The germline V gene has CDR1 SGDLS and CDR2 YYNGEE. The CDR3 is CASSPWEGTYEQYF. The CDR3 DNA sequence: TGTGCCAGCAGCCCTTGGGAGGGGACCTACGAGCAGTACTTC.

The chain uses TRBV6-5 and TRBJ2-1, with D perhaps matching TRBD2 (6 bases). Per the germline V gene, CDR1 is MNHEY and CDR2 is SVGAGI. Trimming removed 2 bases from V and 7 bases from J, with 15 bases in between. The CDR3 runs 15 residues. This CDR3 is CASSYGLAEGNEQFF. The CDR3 DNA follows: TGTGCCAGCAGTTACGGCTTAGCGGAGGGGAATGAGCAGTTCTTC.

This chain joins TRBV6-6 and TRBJ2-5; 14 bases agree with TRBD2. The CDR3 covers 16 residues. The germline gives CDR1 MNHNY, CDR2 SVGAGI (reference sequence). Germline trimming cut 5 bases from V and 5 bases from J; bases unmatched to any gene: 7. For the CDR3, the DNA is TGTGCCAGCAGTGGTGGGACTAGCGGGAGAGGGGAGACCCAGTACTTC. This codes for CASSGGTSGRGETQYF.

This rearrangement joins TRBV10-3 to TRBJ1-3, with TRBD1 matching 9 bases. Germline CDR1 is ENHRY and CDR2 is SYGVKD. The V segment lost 5 bases and the J segment 0 bases; nucleotides outside the gene matches: 11. The CDR3 runs 18 residues. The chain's CDR3 is CAISPGTGRVSSGNTIYF. In DNA form, the CDR3 reads TGTGCCATCAGTCCCGGGACAGGGCGGGTAAGCTCTGGAAACACCATATATTTT.

The J gene is TRBJ2-7, the V gene TRBV11-2; no firm D call. The CDR3 contains 12 residues. Trimming cost V 5 bases and J 0 bases, with 5 bases left between them. Germline V gives CDR1 SGHAT, CDR2 FQNNGV. In nucleotides, the CDR3 is TGTGCCAGCAGCCCATCCTCCTACGAGCAGTACTTC. The encoded protein is CASSPSSYEQYF.